This T cell receptor (beta chain) came from a study of T cells in Graves' hyperthyroidism and ophthalmopathy. Whole-study context: The blood sample was taken at first diagnosis, before treatment began.

As for this clonotype: The antigen remains undetermined.

Exclusions: uncontrolled infection, other autoimmune disease, pregnancy, lactation. TCR beta CDR3 sequences were amplified from RNA transcripts. Primed by the HTBI set, a first-round RT-PCR was run on the TCR CDR3. TCRdb independently ran MiXCR on the multiplex PCR reads; one entry per CDR3 protein. The profile covers about 600,000 distinct CDR3 sequences, with around 15% appearing a single time and around 12% taken by the ten largest. Whole-study results and caveats: Ophthalmopathy, which appeared later, was predicted by the model a median approximately 6.7 months before onset. Most clonotypes expanded in the thyroid (above 0.001) were also present in blood.

The CDR3 spans 17 residues. Looked up from germline, CDR1 is SGHRS and CDR2 is YFSETQ. V trimming: 4 bases; J trimming: 5 bases; junction bases outside the gene matches: 11. The receptor's source is a woman in her 50s with Graves' ophthalmopathy. This sequence joins TRBV5-1 and TRBJ2-5; 13 bases match TRBD2. The sequenced sample consisted of blood. The CDR3 coding sequence is TGCGCCAGCAGCCGATACGGGACTAGCGGGATTGGTGAGACCCAGTACTTC. Amino acids: CASSRYGTSGIGETQYF.